This T cell receptor (beta chain) stems from a study of blood T cell repertoires in COVID-19. Unmatched junction bases numbered 7, after V lost 7 bases and J lost 4 bases. This CDR3 comprises 13 residues. Germline loops: CDR1 SQVTM, CDR2 ANQGSEA. Assay: immunoSEQ multiplex PCR; the TCRdb copy retains only in-frame clones and omits some. The sample lists tens of thousands of clones, approximately 78% occurring once. The receptor's source is a human donor in a cohort sampled during active COVID-19. The chain is built from TRBV29-1 and TRBJ1-2; 9 bases agree with TRBD1. The specimen was peripheral blood. Written as DNA, the CDR3 is TGCAGCGCAGGGACAGGGAGGATCTATGGCTACACCTTC. The encoded protein is CSAGTGRIYGYTF.